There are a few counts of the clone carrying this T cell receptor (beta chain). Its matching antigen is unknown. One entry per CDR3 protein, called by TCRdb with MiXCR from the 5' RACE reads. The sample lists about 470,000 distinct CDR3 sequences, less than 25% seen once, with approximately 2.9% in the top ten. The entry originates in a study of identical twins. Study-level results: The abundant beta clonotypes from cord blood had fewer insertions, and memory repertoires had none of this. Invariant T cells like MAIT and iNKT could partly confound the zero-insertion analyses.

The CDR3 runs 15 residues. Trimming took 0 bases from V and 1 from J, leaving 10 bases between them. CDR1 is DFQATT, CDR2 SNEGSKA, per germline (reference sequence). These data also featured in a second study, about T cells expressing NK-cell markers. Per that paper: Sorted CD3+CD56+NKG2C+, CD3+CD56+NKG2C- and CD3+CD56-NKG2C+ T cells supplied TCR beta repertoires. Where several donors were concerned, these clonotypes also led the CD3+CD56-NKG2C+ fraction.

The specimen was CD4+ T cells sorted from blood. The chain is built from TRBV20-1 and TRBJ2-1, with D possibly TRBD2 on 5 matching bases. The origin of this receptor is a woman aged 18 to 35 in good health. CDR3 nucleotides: TGCAGTGCTAGAGATCGGGAAAAGTCCTACAATGAGCAGTTCTTC. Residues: CSARDREKSYNEQFF.